Each of the 15 T cell receptor beta chains below was sequenced from the same sample in a study of cytomegalovirus exposure and HLA in healthy donors. Use of 60 Vbeta and 13 Jbeta primers characterized the PCR. TCRdb's table, derived via immunoSEQ multiplex PCR, lists solely in-frame clones and lacks some. The data hold 85,000 to 90,000 clones, with more than 65% observed a single time. The material sequenced was PBMCs. The source is a man aged 25-45 years in good health and CMV-seronegative.

Written as DNA, the CDR3 is TGTGCCAGCCGCAGATTACAAATGAACACTGAAGCTTTCTTT. Amino acid sequence: CASRRLQMNTEAFF. V is TRBV2 and J is TRBJ1-1; D unresolved. The germline gives CDR1 SNHLY, CDR2 FYNNEI. The CDR3 is 14 amino acids. The ends were cut back, 8 bases at V and 0 bases at J, with 13 bases in the middle.

This clone was detected once. The chain couples TRBV5-4 to TRBJ2-5; D is perhaps TRBD2 (6 bases). The V and J ends lost 0 bases and 4 bases respectively, with 10 bases between them. The CDR3 covers 14 residues. CDR1 is SGHNT, CDR2 YYREEE, per germline (reference sequence). CDR3 coding DNA: TGTGCCAGCAGCTTGGTAGGGACTCCAGAGACCCAGTACTTC. Protein: CASSLVGTPETQYF. Full variable domain (rest looked up from reference TRBV5-4 and TRBJ2-5): ETGVTQSPTHLIKTRGQQVTLRCSSQSGHNTVSWYQQALGQGPQFIFQYYREEENGRGNFPPRFSGLQFPNYSSELNVNALELDDSALYLCASSLVGTPETQYFGPGTRLLVL.

The chain is built from TRBV29-1 and TRBJ1-1; tentatively, D is TRBD1 (5 bases). Trimming removed 1 base from V and 0 bases from J, with 15 bases in between. In germline, CDR1 is SQVTM, CDR2 ANQGSEA. CDR3 length equals 16 residues. The CDR3, as DNA: TGCAGCGTTGAAGCTTTCCAGGGTGGGATGAACACTGAAGCTTTCTTT. Translated: CSVEAFQGGMNTEAFF. Combining the CDR3 with reference TRBV29-1 and TRBJ1-1 gives the whole variable domain SAVISQKPSRDICQRGTSLTIQCQVDSQVTMMFWYRQQPGQSLTLIATANQGSEATYESGFVIDKFPISRPNLTFSTLTVSNMSPEDSSIYLCSVEAFQGGMNTEAFFGQGTRLTVV.

The chain uses TRBV18 and TRBJ2-5; D remains unclear. CDR3 length: 12 amino acids. V lost 4 bases, J lost 2 bases, and 5 bases lay in between. The germline V gene has CDR1 KGHSH and CDR2 LQKENI. The CDR3 is CASSQAQETQYF. The CDR3 nucleotides are TGTGCCAGCTCACAAGCACAAGAGACCCAGTACTTC. Full variable domain (rest looked up from reference TRBV18 and TRBJ2-5): NAGVMQNPRHLVRRRGQEARLRCSPMKGHSHVYWYRQLPEEGLKFMVYLQKENIIDESGMPKERFSAEFPKEGPSILRIQQVVRGDSAAYFCASSQAQETQYFGPGTRLLVL.

V gene TRBV5-6 combines with J gene TRBJ1-2; tentative D call: TRBD1 (6 bases). Trimming removed 0 bases from V and 6 bases from J, with 15 bases in between. The CDR3 is 15 amino acids. Germline CDR1 SGHDT, CDR2 YYEEEE. The CDR3 nucleotides read TGTGCCAGCAGCTTGGCCGGGACATCGACCGATGGCTACACCTTC. Translating it yields CASSLAGTSTDGYTF. Full variable domain (outside the CDR3, taken from reference TRBV5-6 and TRBJ1-2): DAGVTQSPTHLIKTRGQQVTLRCSPKSGHDTVSWYQQALGQGPQFIFQYYEEEERQRGNFPDRFSGHQFPNYSSELNVNALLLGDSALYLCASSLAGTSTDGYTFGSGTRLTVV.

This chain uses TRBV11-3 with TRBJ2-5; D unclear. The CDR3 has 15 amino acids. V was trimmed by 5 bases and J by 1 base, leaving 14 bases between them. Per the germline V gene, CDR1 is SGHNT and CDR2 is YENEEA. This CDR3 reads CASSNRGLFQETQYF. As DNA, the CDR3 is TGTGCCAGCAGCAACCGAGGCCTATTCCAAGAGACCCAGTACTTC.

V and J are TRBV6-1 and TRBJ1-1, with D possibly matching TRBD1 (5 bases). CDR3 length: 13 residues. V shed 9 bases and J shed 5 bases, with 16 bases lying between them. The germline CDR1 and CDR2 sequences are MNHNS and SASEGT. CDR3 nucleotides: TGTGCCAGTAGTCTGACAGCTGGGACTGAAGCTTTCTTT. Protein: CASSLTAGTEAFF.

V usage is TRBV27 and J usage is TRBJ2-3, with D possibly TRBD2 on 7 matching bases. The ends were cut back, 3 bases at V and 2 bases at J, with 18 bases in the middle. This CDR3 is built from 17 residues. From germline, CDR1 is MNHEY and CDR2 SMNVEV (reference sequence). The DNA for the CDR3 is TGTGCCAGCAGTTTCCCCTGGGGGGCGGGGGCCACAGATACGCAGTATTTT. Its protein is CASSFPWGAGATDTQYF.

The table lists this clone with a few counts. This chain uses TRBV6-1 with TRBJ1-1; no firm D call. This CDR3 has 13 residues. From germline, CDR1 is MNHNS and CDR2 SASEGT. Trimming took 4 bases from V and 1 from J, leaving 7 bases between them. Here the CDR3 reads CASSGPGNTEAFF. In DNA, the CDR3 is TGTGCCAGCAGTGGCCCAGGGAACACTGAAGCTTTCTTT.

The V and J genes are TRBV21-1 and TRBJ1-1. TRBV21-1 is a known pseudogene. The CDR3 has 14 residues. CDR3 loop: CASSKVLGNTEAFF. The CDR3 bases are TGTGCCAGCAGCAAAGTACTCGGGAACACTGAAGCTTTCTTT.

The chain uses TRBV14 and TRBJ1-1; 9 nucleotides match TRBD1. The V segment lost 1 base and the J segment 5 bases; nucleotides outside the gene matches: 5. The germline CDR1 and CDR2 sequences are SGHDN and FVKESK. The CDR3 consists of 15 residues. CDR3 DNA sequence: TGTGCCAGCAGCCAAGGTTTGACAGGGGGGACTGAAGCTTTCTTT. This translates into CASSQGLTGGTEAFF.

V and J are TRBV6-5 and TRBJ1-5, with D possibly matching TRBD1 (6 bases). V was clipped by 6 bases and J by 9 bases, with 21 bases between them. Germline CDR1 is MNHEY and CDR2 is SVGAGI. The CDR3 runs 15 residues. CDR3: CASSPQGLTGRPQHF. In DNA, the CDR3 is TGTGCCAGCAGCCCACAGGGCCTTACAGGGCGGCCCCAGCATTTT.

The chain recombines TRBV2 with TRBJ1-1; TRBD1 might be the D (6 bases). Germline lookup yields CDR1 SNHLY and CDR2 FYNNEI. Trimming left V 5 bases short and J 5 bases short, with 24 bases between. The CDR3 covers 17 residues. CDR3 in DNA: TGTGCCAGCAGTCTTGACCTCGACAGGCCCCAGGAGACTGAAGCTTTCTTT. This encodes CASSLDLDRPQETEAFF.

V is TRBV27 and J is TRBJ2-7; TRBD2 matches 7 bases. The CDR3 is 13 amino acids. V lost 2 bases and J lost 6; bases outside the gene matches: 4. CDR1 is MNHEY and CDR2 is SMNVEV in the germline V gene (reference sequence). The CDR3 loop is CASSLGGGSEQYF. The CDR3 nucleotides read TGTGCCAGCAGTTTAGGGGGGGGGAGCGAGCAGTACTTC.

The rearrangement uses TRBV9 and TRBJ2-3, with TRBD1 matching over 7 bases. In germline, CDR1 is SGDLS, CDR2 YYNGEE. The CDR3 totals 16 residues. V was pared by 3 bases and J by 3 bases, with 10 bases of the junction left unmatched. The CDR3 sequence is CASSAVRQGGTDTQYF. CDR3 in DNA: TGTGCCAGCAGCGCCGTACGACAGGGCGGTACAGATACGCAGTATTTT.